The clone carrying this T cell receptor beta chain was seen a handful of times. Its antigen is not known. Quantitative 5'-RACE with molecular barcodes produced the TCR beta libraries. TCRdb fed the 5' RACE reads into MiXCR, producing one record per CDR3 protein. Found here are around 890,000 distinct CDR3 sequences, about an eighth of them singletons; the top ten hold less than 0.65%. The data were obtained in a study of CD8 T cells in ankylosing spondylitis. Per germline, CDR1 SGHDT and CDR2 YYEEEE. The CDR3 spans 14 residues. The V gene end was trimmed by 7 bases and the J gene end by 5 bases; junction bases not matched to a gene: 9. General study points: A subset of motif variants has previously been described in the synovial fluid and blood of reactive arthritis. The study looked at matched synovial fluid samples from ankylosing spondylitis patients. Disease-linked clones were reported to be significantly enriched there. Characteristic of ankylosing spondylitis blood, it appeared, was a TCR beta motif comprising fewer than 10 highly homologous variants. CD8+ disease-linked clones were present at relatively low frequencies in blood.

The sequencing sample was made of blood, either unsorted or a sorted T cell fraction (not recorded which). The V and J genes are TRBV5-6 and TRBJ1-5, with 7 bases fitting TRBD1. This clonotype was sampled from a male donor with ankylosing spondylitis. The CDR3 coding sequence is TGTGCCAGCTCAGTACAGGGGTTTGATCAGCCCCAGCATTTT. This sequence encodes CASSVQGFDQPQHF.